Below are 6 T cell receptor beta chains sequenced from a single sample in a study of read filtering for tumor transcriptome and immune sequencing. Molecular barcoded adaptors covering alpha/delta and beta/gamma chains were used on roughly 400 ng RNA. TCRdb fed the reads into MiXCR, producing one record per CDR3 protein. The sample holds about 93,000 distinct CDR3 sequences; roughly 21% are singletons and the top ten take about an eighth. The sequenced material came from a population of CD138-negative cells sorted from bone marrow. These receptors came from a donor at least 40 years old with multiple myeloma.

This clonotype was counted ten times or more. The rearrangement links TRBV7-4 to TRBJ1-4, with TRBD1 as a possible D gene (5 bases). The V gene's germline CDR1 is SGHVT and CDR2 SQSDAQ. The length of the CDR3 is 17 residues. Between the trimmed V and J ends, which lost 5 bases and 8 bases, there was a span of 24 bases. The DNA for the CDR3 is TGTGCCAGCAGCCCCGGGGGACCCGTCCCCCTTAAGGAAAAACTGTTTTTT. It specifies CASSPGGPVPLKEKLFF.

This clonotype was counted ten times or more. This CDR3 reads CATSRVGLRYNEQFF. DNA for the CDR3: TGTGCCACCAGCAGAGTTGGACTGCGCTACAATGAGCAGTTCTTC. The chain links TRBV15 to TRBJ2-1; perhaps TRBD2 as D (5 bases). Germline lookup yields CDR1 LNHNV and CDR2 YYDKDF (reference sequence). V dropped 1 base and J dropped 3 bases, with 10 bases sitting between them. There are 15 residues in the CDR3.

This clonotype was picked up many times. This chain connects TRBV28 to TRBJ2-1; D ambiguous. Between the trimmed V and J ends, which lost 3 bases and 8 bases, there was a span of 11 bases. Looked up from germline, CDR1 is MDHEN and CDR2 is SYDVKM. The CDR3 length is 13 residues. The CDR3 nucleotides are TGTGCCAGCAGTTTCGGGCGCCGATATGAGCAGTTCTTC. Its protein is CASSFGRRYEQFF.

This clonotype appeared many times. This chain uses TRBV2 with TRBJ2-1; tentative D call: TRBD1 (6 bases). CDR3 length: 15 residues. Germline CDR1 and CDR2: SNHLY and FYNNEI. With 10 bases removed from V and 3 bases from J, the gap between germline ends came to 19 bases. CDR3 nucleotides: TGTGCCACCACGGGTGGGGGCCCCGACTACAATGAGCAGTTCTTC. It yields the protein CATTGGGPDYNEQFF.

This clonotype showed up many times. The genes are TRBV4-2 and TRBJ2-3; TRBD2 matches 10 bases. J lost 1 base, V lost 1 base, and 2 bases had no gene match. The CDR3 runs 16 residues. Germline-derived CDR1 and CDR2 are LGHNA and YNFKEQ. CDR3 in amino acids: CASSQASGGRTDTQYF. As DNA, the CDR3 is TGTGCCAGCAGCCAAGCTAGCGGGGGACGCACAGATACGCAGTATTTT.

V gene TRBV11-2 combines with J gene TRBJ1-1; tentatively, D is TRBD1 (5 bases). The ends were cut back, 11 bases at V and 0 bases at J, with 16 bases in the middle. The CDR3 extends over 14 amino acids. Germline CDR1 and CDR2: SGHAT and FQNNGV. As DNA, the CDR3 is TGTGCCGATCGGGACTCAATTTTGAACACTGAAGCTTTCTTT. Translation: CADRDSILNTEAFF.